Listed below are T cell receptor beta chains from one sample, sequenced in a study of CXCR3-negative and CXCR3-positive naive CD8 T cells. TCRdb reworked the 5' RACE reads into one entry per CDR3 protein, no DNA. The sample table includes some 10,000 distinct CDR3 sequences. The sample comprised naive CXCR3- CD8+ T cells from blood. The receptors derive from a human donor in good health. Some clones in this sample may be carry-over from other donors' samples. Both conserved end residues are part of each CDR3. Expanded clones get a size class; other rows say once, few or many, or leave the size out.

CDR3 protein	clone size	V gene	J gene	CDR3 length
CASSLFQGTYGQETQYF	NA	TRBV7-8	TRBJ2-5	17
CASSSELAEADTQYF	medium-sized	TRBV2	TRBJ2-3	15
CASTPPHDRVGGYTF	NA	TRBV19	TRBJ1-2	15
CASSPRESLGDTQYF	medium-sized	TRBV11-3	TRBJ2-3	15
CSVEDRNPLDEQFF	medium-sized	TRBV29-1	TRBJ2-1	14
CASSRGPVQFF	NA	TRBV3-1	TRBJ2-1	11
CSSIGAGITNTEAFF	medium-sized	TRBV20-1	TRBJ1-1	15
CASSSPGNEQFF	NA	TRBV7-9	TRBJ2-1	12
CASSIIGDSYEQYF	NA	TRBV19	TRBJ2-7	14
CASSYLKAGEQYF	medium-sized	TRBV12-3/TRBV12-4	TRBJ2-7	13
CSVEGQGSLDEQFF	medium-sized	TRBV29-1	TRBJ2-1	14
CASSHSYEQYF	NA	TRBV14	TRBJ2-7	11
CASSPRFGTANYGYTF	NA	TRBV7-3	TRBJ1-2	16
CASSLRLAYEQYF	NA	TRBV28	TRBJ2-7	13
CASGRQGMDEQFF	medium-sized	TRBV7-3	TRBJ2-1	13
CSVELATDYNEQFF	medium-sized	TRBV29-1	TRBJ2-1	14
CASSSDSPTGELFF	NA	TRBV12-3/TRBV12-4	TRBJ2-2	14
CASAPSGSPTDTQYF	NA	TRBV6-1	TRBJ2-3	15